The next 9 T cell receptor beta chains were all read from a single sample in a study of Ad26.COV2.S vaccination and SARS-CoV-2 variants. Treatment defined: around 19 received Ad26.COV2.S at low or high dose, single or two shots; 5 received placebo; per-sample allocation not given. At day 63 after the first vaccine or placebo injection, samples were drawn. Here immunoSEQ multiplex PCR was the method, and the copy in TCRdb shows in-frame clones only, minus some. Among hundreds of thousands of clones listed, around 90% were seen once. This material consisted of peripheral blood, taken in a trial of Ad26.COV2.S vaccine versus placebo. The receptors here all came from a person aged 18-60 years who received the Ad26.COV2.S COVID-19 vaccine or a placebo.

The CDR3 region is CATSDPREGTYGYTF. The CDR3 DNA reads TGTGCCACCAGTGACCCCAGGGAGGGCACCTATGGCTACACCTTC. This chain joins TRBV24-1 and TRBJ1-2; D possibly corresponds to TRBD1 (5 bases). Trimming took off 4 bases at V and 4 bases at J, with 15 bases between the two ends. Germline V gene data show CDR1 as KGHDR and CDR2 as SFDVKD. The CDR3 extends over 15 amino acids.

The chain is built from TRBV11-2 and TRBJ2-7; 8 nucleotides line up with TRBD1. Germline loops: CDR1 SGHAT, CDR2 FQNNGV. Losses at the gene ends were 5 bases for V and 0 bases for J; bases not matched to a gene: 3. The CDR3 is made up of 14 amino acids. CDR3 in DNA: TGTGCCAGCAGCCGGGACAGGCCCTCCTACGAGCAGTACTTC. It encodes CASSRDRPSYEQYF.

This chain joins TRBV19 and TRBJ2-5, with D tentatively TRBD2 (6 bases). Trimming removed 1 base at V and 1 base at J, with 19 bases between. CDR1 and CDR2 (germline): LNHDA, SQIVND (reference sequence). CDR3 length: 18 amino acids. The CDR3 DNA reads as TGTGCCAGTAGTATAGTCTGGTCTAGCGCGAACTCCCAAGAGACCCAGTACTTC. Amino acid sequence: CASSIVWSSANSQETQYF. The variable domain in full, completed from reference TRBV19 and TRBJ2-5, reads DGGITQSPKYLFRKEGQNVTLSCEQNLNHDAMYWYRQDPGQGLRLIYYSQIVNDFQKGDIAEGYSVSREKKESFPLTVTSAQKNPTAFYLCASSIVWSSANSQETQYFGPGTRLLVL.

This sequence joins TRBV30 and TRBJ2-1, with 10 bases that match TRBD2. CDR3 length equals 14 residues. Germline V CDR1 and CDR2: GTSNPN, SVGIG (reference sequence). V trimming: 8 bases; J trimming: 8 bases; junction bases outside the gene matches: 12. In DNA form, the CDR3 reads TGTGCCCGACAGCGGGAGGGCTTTTGGGATGAGCAGTTCTTC. Encoded protein: CARQREGFWDEQFF. Supplemented by reference TRBV30 and TRBJ2-1, the full variable domain reads SQTIHQWPATLVQPVGSPLSLECTVEGTSNPNLYWYRQAAGRGLQLLFYSVGIGQISSEVPQNLSASRPQDRQFILSSKKLLLSDSGFYLCARQREGFWDEQFFGPGTRLTVL.

V and J are TRBV7-2 and TRBJ2-5, with D tentatively TRBD2 (5 bases). V dropped 3 bases and J dropped 5 bases, with 13 bases sitting between them. Germline lookup yields CDR1 SGHTA and CDR2 FQGNSA. CDR3 length equals 14 residues. CDR3 nucleotides: TGTGCCAGCAGCTTCTGGACTCCTTCGGAGACCCAGTACTTC. It encodes CASSFWTPSETQYF.

The chain carries TRBV4-3 and TRBJ1-1; TRBD1 might be the D (6 bases). Trimming took off 2 bases at V and 1 base at J, with 8 bases between the two ends. Germline loops: CDR1 LGHNA, CDR2 YSLEER. CDR3 length: 14 residues. CDR3 in amino acids: CASSQNRENTEAFF. As DNA, the CDR3 is TGCGCCAGCAGCCAAAACAGGGAGAACACTGAAGCTTTCTTT.

The chain recombines TRBV10-3 with TRBJ2-1; 8 positions agree with TRBD2. This CDR3 is built from 14 residues. The germline V gene encodes CDR1 ENHRY and CDR2 SYGVKD. With V trimmed by 6 bases and J by 10 bases, 11 bases remained unmatched. CDR3 sequence: CAIRGTRNQDEQFF. CDR3 sequence (DNA): TGTGCCATCAGAGGGACTAGAAATCAAGACGAGCAGTTCTTC.

This clone occurred once. The CDR3 sequence is CSVGDGSSYNEQFF. CDR3 DNA sequence: TGCAGCGTGGGGGACGGCAGCTCCTACAATGAGCAGTTCTTC. The J gene is TRBJ2-1, the V gene TRBV29-1; D tentatively reads TRBD1 or TRBD2 (5 bases each). Trimming removed 6 bases at V and 0 bases at J, with 12 bases between. This CDR3 is built from 14 residues. CDR1 and CDR2 from the germline V gene are SQVTM and ANQGSEA.

The chain joins TRBV19 to TRBJ1-1, with D unclear. V was shortened by 3 bases and J by 2 bases, with 7 bases between the two germline ends. CDR1 and CDR2 from the germline V gene are LNHDA and SQIVND (reference sequence). The CDR3 contains 13 residues. The DNA of the CDR3 is TGTGCCAGTAGTATTGACATAAACACTGAAGCTTTCTTT. Translated, it gives CASSIDINTEAFF.